The 31 T cell receptor beta chains presented below share a single source sample, sequenced in a study of blood T cell repertoires in COVID-19. Method: immunoSEQ multiplex PCR; TCRdb's copy keeps in-frame clones and lacks some. The repertoire holds roughly 270,000 clones, with roughly 86% as singletons. Sequencing was carried out using peripheral blood. The receptors come from a man younger than 30 with active or convalescent COVID-19.

The sample holds a few counts of this clone. J is TRBJ1-6 and V is TRBV5-8, with 8 bases fitting TRBD1. The V gene's germline CDR1 is SGHTS and CDR2 YDEGEE. This CDR3 contains 16 residues. The ends lost 4 bases at V and 8 bases at J; junction bases unmatched: 11. CDR3 sequence reads: CASSPARGRMYSPLHF. As DNA, the CDR3 is TGTGCCAGCAGCCCTGCCAGGGGGCGGATGTATTCACCCCTCCACTTT. Complete variable domain (other parts from reference TRBV5-8 and TRBJ1-6): EAGVTQSPTHLIKTRGQQATLRCSPISGHTSVYWYQQALGLGLQFLLWYDEGEERNRGNFPPRFSGRQFPNYSSELNVNALELEDSALYLCASSPARGRMYSPLHFGNGTRLTVT.

Only a few counts were recorded for this clone. The chain has TRBV6-5 and TRBJ1-6; TRBD1 matches 8 bases. The CDR3 spans 15 residues. Germline-derived CDR1 and CDR2 are MNHEY and SVGAGI. V shed 6 bases, J shed 7 bases, and the junction held 8 bases outside the gene matches. CDR3 protein: CASSGRRGRNSPLHF. CDR3 bases: TGTGCCAGCAGCGGTCGCAGGGGGCGGAATTCACCCCTCCACTTT.

The chain links TRBV7-6 to TRBJ1-3; 10 bases align to TRBD1. This CDR3 is built from 13 residues. V shed 8 bases, J shed 2 bases, and the junction held 0 bases outside the gene matches. CDR1 and CDR2 (germline): SGHVS, FNYEAQ. The CDR3 reads CASGQGAGNTIYF. The CDR3 DNA reads as TGTGCCAGCGGACAGGGGGCTGGAAACACCATATATTTT.

The J gene is TRBJ2-2, the V gene TRBV6-4; D might be TRBD1 (6 bases). V lost 6 bases to trimming and J lost 2 bases, with 13 bases between them. The CDR3 runs 15 residues. Germline lookup yields CDR1 MRHNA and CDR2 SNTAGT. CDR3 residues: CASSPKGDNTGELFF. In DNA, the CDR3 is TGTGCCAGCAGCCCGAAGGGGGACAACACCGGGGAGCTGTTTTTT.

The rearrangement joins TRBV5-6 to TRBJ2-7; 7 nucleotides align to TRBD1. This CDR3 region has 16 residues. Germline-derived CDR1 and CDR2 are SGHDT and YYEEEE. Trimming at V came to 4 bases and at J to 5 bases, leaving 15 bases not matched to a gene. This CDR3 is CASSPKSFRGSDEQYF. For the CDR3, the DNA is TGTGCCAGCAGCCCAAAAAGTTTCAGGGGGAGCGACGAGCAGTACTTC.

The chain uses TRBV9 and TRBJ2-1; perhaps TRBD1 as D (7 bases). Germline CDR1 reads SGDLS; CDR2 reads YYNGEE. V lost 2 bases and J 7 bases, leaving 10 bases between the germline ends. This CDR3 has 13 amino acids. CDR3 nucleotide sequence: TGTGCCAGCAGCGTCCAGGGGGGAAATGAGCAGTTCTTC. Its protein product is CASSVQGGNEQFF.

V and J are TRBV13 and TRBJ1-1; 7 nucleotides align to TRBD1. Germline V lookup: CDR1 PRHDT, CDR2 FYEKMQ (reference sequence). This CDR3 has 14 amino acids. V was clipped by 5 bases and J by 4 bases; unmatched bases: 7. The CDR3: CASSQPGGGTEAFF. CDR3 in DNA: TGTGCCAGCAGCCAACCAGGGGGTGGCACTGAAGCTTTCTTT.

This clone was recorded only once. The chain recombines TRBV7-3 with TRBJ1-1, with a weak D call TRBD1 (6 bases). Germline CDR1 reads SGHTA; CDR2 reads FQGTGA. Deletions cut 0 bases from V and 1 base from J, with 9 bases between. The CDR3 loop spans 15 amino acids. The CDR3 region has the DNA TGTGCCAGCAGCTTAACGGGACAAGCGAACACTGAAGCTTTCTTT. This translates into CASSLTGQANTEAFF.

The chain carries TRBV6-5 and TRBJ1-6; D perhaps matches TRBD1 (6 bases). This CDR3 region has 15 residues. Trimming took 8 bases from V and 2 from J, leaving 13 bases between them. Per the germline V gene, CDR1 is MNHEY and CDR2 is SVGAGI. The CDR3 region has the DNA TGTGCCAGCCCCAGGGGAAAGACCTATAATTCACCCCTCCACTTT. This translates into CASPRGKTYNSPLHF.

This clone was seen just once. The chain joins TRBV18 to TRBJ2-7; D remains unclear. The CDR3 covers 15 residues. CDR1 and CDR2 from the germline V gene are KGHSH and LQKENI. V was clipped by 4 bases and J by 0 bases, with 13 bases between them. This CDR3 is CASSRQSANSYEQYF. The CDR3 DNA follows: TGTGCCAGCTCACGACAATCGGCAAACTCCTACGAGCAGTACTTC.

The chain combines TRBV5-6 with TRBJ2-3, with no clear D. This CDR3 has 17 residues. Germline CDR1 is SGHDT and CDR2 is YYEEEE. The V and J ends lost 4 bases and 2 bases respectively, with 20 bases between them. CDR3 sequence: CASSPLVWAQITDTQYF. The CDR3 nucleotides read TGTGCCAGCAGCCCCTTGGTGTGGGCACAGATCACAGATACGCAGTATTTT.

The chain links TRBV4-1 to TRBJ1-1; maybe TRBD1 (6 bases). In germline, CDR1 is MGHRA, CDR2 YSYEKL. Trimming took 4 bases from V and 3 from J, leaving 15 bases between them. The CDR3 spans 15 residues. DNA of the CDR3: TGCGCCAGCAGCCGCAGGGCACAGGGAGACACTGAAGCTTTCTTT. Its translation is CASSRRAQGDTEAFF.

This clone was counted at least ten times. V usage is TRBV6-2 or TRBV6-3 and J usage is TRBJ2-2; TRBD2 agrees at 10 bases. Germline-derived CDR1 and CDR2 are MNHEY and SVGEGT. Losses at the gene ends were 0 bases for V and 3 bases for J; bases not matched to a gene: 7. There are 18 residues in the CDR3. CDR3 DNA: TGTGCCAGCAGTTACTCGGACAGCGGGGGGGCCGACACCGGGGAGCTGTTTTTT. Its translation: CASSYSDSGGADTGELFF.

The rearrangement uses TRBV19 and TRBJ2-3, with 8 bases lining up with TRBD1. This CDR3 has 16 residues. Germline lookup yields CDR1 LNHDA and CDR2 SQIVND (reference sequence). With 4 bases clipped from V and 2 bases from J, the junction kept 8 bases outside the gene matches. The CDR3 here is CASSRGQVPSTDTQYF. The CDR3 nucleotides are TGTGCCAGTAGTAGGGGACAGGTCCCTTCCACAGATACGCAGTATTTT.

The V call is TRBV15, the J call TRBJ2-7, with D perhaps matching TRBD1 (6 bases). V was shortened by 0 bases and J by 3 bases, with 12 bases between the two germline ends. Germline V gene sequence: CDR1 LNHNV, CDR2 YYDKDF (reference sequence). The CDR3 covers 15 residues. CDR3 region: CATSRDFGTSYEQYF. CDR3 sequence (DNA): TGTGCCACCAGCAGAGATTTCGGGACAAGCTACGAGCAGTACTTC.

The V gene is TRBV24-1, the J gene TRBJ1-5; 7 nucleotides line up with TRBD1. The V gene's germline CDR1 is KGHDR and CDR2 SFDVKD. V trimming: 4 bases; J trimming: 1 base; junction bases outside the gene matches: 15. The CDR3 has 19 amino acids. CDR3 residues: CATSDPNDRVGSSNQPQHF. The CDR3 region has the DNA TGTGCCACCAGTGACCCCAATGACAGGGTTGGTTCGAGCAATCAGCCCCAGCATTTT.

This chain links TRBV5-1 with TRBJ2-3; 10 bases align to TRBD2. V dropped 5 bases and J dropped 5; count of bases not matched to a gene: 11. This CDR3 comprises 16 residues. The germline V gene encodes CDR1 SGHRS and CDR2 YFSETQ. The CDR3 here is CASRRTSGGAVDTQYF. In DNA, the CDR3 is TGCGCCAGCAGACGCACCAGCGGGGGGGCCGTAGATACGCAGTATTTT.

The chain employs TRBV3-1 (or the pseudogene TRBV3-2) and TRBJ2-4; 7 nucleotides align to TRBD1. The CDR3 is 14 amino acids. The V gene's germline CDR1 is LGHDT and CDR2 YNNKEL (reference sequence). V trimming: 4 bases; J trimming: 10 bases; junction bases outside the gene matches: 10. The CDR3 is CASSRTSDRNIQYF. The CDR3 bases are TGTGCCAGCAGCCGCACGTCGGACAGGAATATTCAGTACTTC.

The V and J genes are TRBV7-8 and TRBJ2-7; D may be TRBD1 (5 bases). The CDR3 has 18 residues. With 1 base removed from V and 3 bases from J, the gap between germline ends came to 22 bases. In germline, CDR1 is SGHVS, CDR2 FQNEAQ. The DNA of the CDR3 is TGTGCCAGCAGCTTAGGACGGCCCGGATCCTTAGGGGACTACGAGCAGTACTTC. Translating gives CASSLGRPGSLGDYEQYF.

The sample holds one count of this clone. This chain uses TRBV7-9 with TRBJ1-2, with 11 nucleotides matching TRBD1. J gave up 4 bases and V 5 bases, and 6 bases lay outside the gene matches. Germline V gives CDR1 SEHNR, CDR2 FQNEAQ (reference sequence). The CDR3 is 15 residues long. The CDR3 protein is CASSPGQGAAYGYTF. In DNA, the CDR3 is TGTGCCAGCAGCCCAGGACAGGGGGCGGCCTATGGCTACACCTTC.

This clone was counted a single time. This chain links TRBV6-2 or TRBV6-3 with TRBJ1-2, with D unclear. The germline gives CDR1 MNHEY, CDR2 SVGEGT. This CDR3 comprises 13 residues. V was pared by 6 bases and J by 4 bases, with 12 bases between. For the CDR3, the DNA is TGTGCCAGCAGCCCTACGGAGCTCTATGGCTACACCTTC. The encoded protein is CASSPTELYGYTF.

V and J are TRBV5-1 and TRBJ2-3, with TRBD1 matching over 7 bases. CDR1 and CDR2 from the germline V gene are SGHRS and YFSETQ. The CDR3 sequence is 13 residues long. J lost 2 bases, V lost 8 bases, and 5 bases had no gene match. In nucleotides, the CDR3 is TGCGCCAGTGGGGACAGTTACACAGATACGCAGTATTTT. Translated: CASGDSYTDTQYF.

The chain joins TRBV5-6 to TRBJ1-1, with D perhaps matching TRBD1 (5 bases). Germline loops: CDR1 SGHDT, CDR2 YYEEEE. The V end was cut by 1 base, the J end by 6 bases, with 10 bases between. This CDR3 region has 13 residues. As DNA, the CDR3 is TGTGCCAGCAGCTTGTCGGGGGGTGCTGAAGCTTTCTTT. Translated: CASSLSGGAEAFF.

The rearrangement joins TRBV18 to TRBJ2-1; 9 bases are a match to TRBD2. Germline V gene lookup returns CDR1 KGHSH and CDR2 LQKENI. There are 16 residues in the CDR3. Trimming cost V 3 bases and J 3 bases; bases outside gene matches: 6. CDR3 loop: CASSPQSGGHYNEQFF. The CDR3, as DNA: TGTGCCAGCTCACCCCAAAGCGGGGGGCACTACAATGAGCAGTTCTTC.

The J gene is TRBJ1-4, the V gene TRBV15; D is undetermined. Trimming removed 5 bases from V and 6 bases from J, with 19 bases in between. Germline lookup yields CDR1 LNHNV and CDR2 YYDKDF (reference sequence). The CDR3 has 16 amino acids. The CDR3 spells CATSRGPGPGDEKLFF. For the CDR3, the DNA is TGTGCCACCAGCCGCGGGCCGGGCCCTGGGGATGAAAAACTGTTTTTT.

V and J are TRBV4-1 and TRBJ2-7; 10 bases agree with TRBD1. Per the germline V gene, CDR1 is MGHRA and CDR2 is YSYEKL. CDR3 length: 16 amino acids. V lost 1 base to trimming and J lost 3 bases; unmatched junction nucleotides: 6. The chain's CDR3 is CASSQGPGQGLYEQYF. The DNA of the CDR3 is TGCGCCAGCAGCCAAGGTCCGGGACAGGGGCTCTACGAGCAGTACTTC.

This rearrangement joins TRBV5-1 to TRBJ1-1; TRBD1 might be the D (6 bases). Germline CDR1 reads SGHRS; CDR2 reads YFSETQ. V dropped 5 bases and J dropped 1 base, with 15 bases sitting between them. This CDR3 region has 15 residues. The CDR3 protein is CASSGIQGENTEAFF. The CDR3 DNA reads as TGCGCCAGCAGTGGGATACAGGGCGAGAACACTGAAGCTTTCTTT. Together with reference TRBV5-1 and TRBJ1-1, the CDR3 gives the full variable domain: KAGVTQTPRYLIKTRGQQVTLSCSPISGHRSVSWYQQTPGQGLQFLFEYFSETQRNKGNFPGRFSGRQFSNSRSEMNVSTLELGDSALYLCASSGIQGENTEAFFGQGTRLTVV.

The rearrangement uses TRBV2 and TRBJ2-3, with 7 positions matching TRBD2. Per germline, CDR1 SNHLY and CDR2 FYNNEI. This CDR3 comprises 13 residues. The CDR3 DNA follows: TGTGTCAATCGGGGGGTAGTTACAGATACGCAGTATTTT. Amino acids: CVNRGVVTDTQYF.

This chain joins TRBV7-2 and TRBJ2-7, with 9 bases fitting TRBD2. This CDR3 region has 15 residues. In germline, CDR1 is SGHTA, CDR2 FQGNSA. J gave up 4 bases and V 5 bases, and 9 bases lay outside the gene matches. CDR3 in amino acids: CASSPGAGGRYEQYF. CDR3 nucleotide sequence: TGTGCCAGCAGCCCAGGGGCGGGGGGGCGATACGAGCAGTACTTC.

The V gene is TRBV10-1, the J gene TRBJ1-3; D is ambiguous. CDR1 is WNHNN, CDR2 SYGVQD, per germline (reference sequence). The ends were cut back, 4 bases at V and 2 bases at J, with 6 bases in the middle. This CDR3 spans 13 amino acids. For the CDR3, the DNA is TGCGCCAGCAGTGGTAACACTGGAAACACCATATATTTT. It yields the protein CASSGNTGNTIYF.

CDR3 sequence reads: CASMKISGRQVTDTQYF. The DNA for the CDR3 is TGCGCCAGCATGAAGATATCGGGAAGGCAGGTCACAGATACGCAGTATTTT. V gene TRBV5-1 combines with J gene TRBJ2-3, with a weak D call TRBD2 (5 bases). Trimming left V 6 bases short and J 2 bases short, with 22 bases between. The CDR3 extends over 17 amino acids. Per the germline V gene, CDR1 is SGHRS and CDR2 is YFSETQ.